Below, 27 T cell receptor beta chains from the same sample are listed, as sequenced in a study of blood T cell repertoires in COVID-19. Assay used: immunoSEQ multiplex PCR; TCRdb lists only in-frame clones, some missing. The repertoire holds about 110,000 clones, with around four fifths as singletons. The sequenced sample was peripheral blood. The source of these receptors is a woman in her fifties or sixties with acute or convalescent COVID-19.

Only a few counts were recorded for this clone. The rearrangement joins TRBV11-3 to TRBJ2-1, with TRBD2 matching 13 bases. After removal of 3 bases from V and 10 bases from J, the junction contained 0 bases not matched to a gene. Per the germline V gene, CDR1 is SGHNT and CDR2 is YENEEA. The CDR3 contains 13 residues. The CDR3 bases are TGTGCCAGCAGCTTGACTAGCGGGGGGGAGCAGTTCTTC. It yields the protein CASSLTSGGEQFF. The full variable domain, with the rest looked up from reference TRBV11-3 and TRBJ2-1, is EAGVVQSPRYKIIEKKQPVAFWCNPISGHNTLYWYLQNLGQGPELLIRYENEEAVDDSQLPKDRFSAERLKGVDSTLKIQPAELGDSAVYLCASSLTSGGEQFFGPGTRLTVL.

The chain recombines TRBV30 with TRBJ2-3, with TRBD1 as a possible D gene (5 bases). This CDR3 has 14 residues. Germline values: CDR1 GTSNPN, CDR2 SVGIG (reference sequence). V was clipped by 5 bases and J by 3 bases, with 15 bases between them. CDR3 nucleotides: TGTGCCTGGGGGCGAAGGGGAAGGACAGATACGCAGTATTTT. Encoded protein: CAWGRRGRTDTQYF.

This rearrangement joins TRBV18 to TRBJ2-5, with TRBD1 matching over 7 bases. This CDR3 is 14 amino acids long. J lost 2 bases, V lost 6 bases, and 6 bases had no gene match. The germline gives CDR1 KGHSH, CDR2 LQKENI. The CDR3 DNA sequence: TGTGCCAGCTCGGGTGGACAGGAGCAAGAGACCCAGTACTTC. Encoded protein: CASSGGQEQETQYF.

This clone was seen only a few times. The chain is built from TRBV3-1 (or the pseudogene TRBV3-2) and TRBJ1-5; possible D gene TRBD1, 5 bases. Per the germline V gene, CDR1 is LGHDT and CDR2 is YNNKEL (reference sequence). The length of the CDR3 is 14 residues. Trimming took off 6 bases at V and 4 bases at J, with 13 bases between the two ends. CDR3 bases: TGTGCCAGCAGTCTGACTGGGGGGAATCAGCCCCAGCATTTT. It codes for CASSLTGGNQPQHF.

This chain connects TRBV5-8 to TRBJ2-7; 7 bases are shared with TRBD1. The germline V gene encodes CDR1 SGHTS and CDR2 YDEGEE. J gave up 3 bases and V 4 bases, and 10 bases lay outside the gene matches. The CDR3 consists of 15 residues. CDR3 coding DNA: TGTGCCAGCAGCGATACAGGGGAACGTCACTACGAGCAGTACTTC. This sequence encodes CASSDTGERHYEQYF.

The chain combines TRBV23-1 with TRBJ1-3; TRBD1 matches 7 bases. TRBV23-1 is an open reading frame whose function is uncertain. Trimming took 2 bases from V and 7 from J; bases not matched to a gene: 8. The CDR3 extends over 15 amino acids. As DNA, the CDR3 is TGCGCCAGCAGTCAAACGGACAGGCTGGGGAACACCATATATTTT. Amino acids: CASSQTDRLGNTIYF.

CDR3 sequence: CASSLGQGISGNTIYF. The CDR3 DNA is TGCGCCAGCAGCTTAGGACAGGGGATCTCTGGAAACACCATATATTTT. The chain employs TRBV5-1 and TRBJ1-3; 9 positions match TRBD1. This CDR3 is 16 amino acids long. Trimming took 2 bases from V and 0 from J; bases not matched to a gene: 3. Germline V gene data show CDR1 as SGHRS and CDR2 as YFSETQ.

The count of this clone is one. V and J are TRBV6-1 and TRBJ1-2, with a weak D call TRBD1 (6 bases). Germline V gene lookup returns CDR1 MNHNS and CDR2 SASEGT. V was clipped by 1 base and J by 4 bases, with 13 bases between them. The CDR3 runs to 15 residues. CDR3 in amino acids: CASSEGQGYGYGYTF. The CDR3 nucleotides are TGTGCCAGCAGTGAAGGGCAGGGGTATGGCTATGGCTACACCTTC.

The chain is built from TRBV7-9 and TRBJ2-3; 9 bases are a match to TRBD2. Germline values: CDR1 SEHNR, CDR2 FQNEAQ (reference sequence). This CDR3 is built from 15 residues. V dropped 3 bases and J dropped 3; count of bases not matched to a gene: 4. For the CDR3, the DNA is TGTGCCAGCAGCTTTAGCGGGGGCGTGACAGATACGCAGTATTTT. This codes for CASSFSGGVTDTQYF.

The gene calls are TRBV9 and TRBJ2-4; 9 positions match TRBD2. The V gene's germline CDR1 is SGDLS and CDR2 YYNGEE. V shed 3 bases, J shed 5 bases, and the junction held 9 bases outside the gene matches. This CDR3 has 16 residues. The CDR3 nucleotides are TGTGCCAGCAGCGCTAGAGGGGCTAGCGGGGAAAACATTCAGTACTTC. Amino acids: CASSARGASGENIQYF.

The V call is TRBV20-1, the J call TRBJ1-3; 9 bases are a match to TRBD1. This CDR3 has 11 amino acids. With 6 bases clipped from V and 7 bases from J, the junction kept 1 base outside the gene matches. Germline V gives CDR1 DFQATT, CDR2 SNEGSKA (reference sequence). The CDR3 bases are TGCAGTGCAGACAGGGGGAACACCATATATTTT. Translated, it gives CSADRGNTIYF.

As concerns this clone: One base away lies a much larger clone, so this may be a sequencing read error. The CDR3 region is CASSLRTGNTEAFF. The DNA of the CDR3 is TGTGCCAGCAGCTTAAGGACAGGGAACACTGAAGCTTTCTTT. The gene calls are TRBV7-9 and TRBJ1-1; 7 bases match TRBD1. V lost 2 bases, J lost 1 base, and 1 base stayed unmatched. This CDR3 spans 14 amino acids. Germline CDR1 reads SEHNR; CDR2 reads FQNEAQ (reference sequence).

This rearrangement joins TRBV12-5 to TRBJ2-3; D uncertain. In germline, CDR1 is LGHNT, CDR2 FRNRAP. V lost 5 bases and J lost 2, with 11 bases in between. The CDR3 runs 14 residues. This chain's CDR3 is CASGTRSPTDTQYF. The CDR3 DNA sequence: TGTGCTAGTGGTACCCGGAGTCCCACAGATACGCAGTATTTT. The complete variable domain, with remaining parts taken from reference TRBV12-5 and TRBJ2-3, reads DARVTQTPRHKVTEMGQEVTMRCQPILGHNTVFWYRQTMMQGLELLAYFRNRAPLDDSGMPKDRFSAEMPDATLATLKIQPSEPRDSAVYFCASGTRSPTDTQYFGPGTRLTVL.

The rearrangement links TRBV20-1 to TRBJ1-3; D call uncertain. V was cut by 6 bases and J by 4 bases, with 7 bases left in between. The CDR3 extends over 11 amino acids. Germline V lookup: CDR1 DFQATT, CDR2 SNEGSKA (reference sequence). The CDR3, as DNA: TGCAGTGCCCAGGTGGGAAACACCATATATTTT. Protein: CSAQVGNTIYF.

The gene calls are TRBV28 and TRBJ1-2; no definite D call. Trimming left V 5 bases short and J 4 bases short, with 11 bases between. The CDR3 is 13 residues long. Germline-derived CDR1 and CDR2 are MDHEN and SYDVKM. This chain's CDR3 is CASSQSGSYGYTF. In DNA, the CDR3 is TGTGCCAGCAGTCAGTCGGGTTCCTATGGCTACACCTTC.

This clone was counted only a few times. V is TRBV19 and J is TRBJ2-7; D is perhaps TRBD1 (5 bases). Deletions cut 6 bases from V and 0 bases from J, with 12 bases between. In germline, CDR1 is LNHDA, CDR2 SQIVND (reference sequence). There are 14 residues in the CDR3. The CDR3 DNA follows: TGTGCCAGTAGCCCCAGGGCCAGCTCCTACGAGCAGTACTTC. The encoded protein is CASSPRASSYEQYF. Full variable domain (missing parts from reference TRBV19 and TRBJ2-7): DGGITQSPKYLFRKEGQNVTLSCEQNLNHDAMYWYRQDPGQGLRLIYYSQIVNDFQKGDIAEGYSVSREKKESFPLTVTSAQKNPTAFYLCASSPRASSYEQYFGPGTRLTVT.

This sequence joins TRBV30 and TRBJ1-4, with 11 bases matching TRBD1. After removal of 1 base from V and 2 bases from J, the junction contained 3 bases not matched to a gene. The CDR3 runs to 16 residues. Germline V gene lookup returns CDR1 GTSNPN and CDR2 SVGIG (reference sequence). CDR3 sequence reads: CAWSGGQGGTNEKLFF. CDR3 nucleotide sequence: TGTGCCTGGAGTGGGGGACAGGGGGGGACTAATGAAAAACTGTTTTTT.

The J gene is TRBJ1-2, the V gene TRBV28; 9 nucleotides agree with TRBD1. V was clipped by 5 bases and J by 3 bases; unmatched bases: 4. The CDR3 runs 14 residues. Germline V gives CDR1 MDHEN, CDR2 SYDVKM. CDR3 nucleotides: TGTGCCAGCAGTATGGGACAGGGTTACTATGGCTACACCTTC. It codes for CASSMGQGYYGYTF.

The chain joins TRBV5-1 to TRBJ2-3; 9 bases line up with TRBD1. The CDR3 length is 14 residues. From germline, CDR1 is SGHRS and CDR2 YFSETQ. Trimming took 5 bases from V and 6 from J; bases not matched to a gene: 7. CDR3 residues: CASSPDRGKDTQYF. The CDR3, as DNA: TGCGCCAGCAGTCCGGACAGGGGCAAGGATACGCAGTATTTT. Full variable domain (remainder filled in from reference TRBV5-1 and TRBJ2-3): KAGVTQTPRYLIKTRGQQVTLSCSPISGHRSVSWYQQTPGQGLQFLFEYFSETQRNKGNFPGRFSGRQFSNSRSEMNVSTLELGDSALYLCASSPDRGKDTQYFGPGTRLTVL.

CDR3 amino acids: CASSFTSGSSPLHF. The DNA of the CDR3 is TGTGCCAGCAGCTTCACATCGGGTAGCTCACCCCTCCACTTT. The chain combines TRBV7-8 with TRBJ1-6, with D unresolved. Germline loops: CDR1 SGHVS, CDR2 FQNEAQ. Trimming cost V 3 bases and J 10 bases, with 13 bases left between them. The CDR3 is 14 amino acids.

The chain links TRBV27 to TRBJ1-6; the match to TRBD1 covers 8 bases. The V and J ends lost 5 bases and 3 bases, in that order; junction bases with no gene match: 9. There are 17 residues in the CDR3. Per the germline V gene, CDR1 is MNHEY and CDR2 is SMNVEV (reference sequence). The DNA of the CDR3 is TGTGCCAGCAGTCCGATACACACAGGGGGCTATAATTCACCCCTCCACTTT. Translated: CASSPIHTGGYNSPLHF.

This CDR3 is CASSTRTEETQYF. The CDR3 bases are TGCGCCAGCAGCACCCGGACAGAAGAGACCCAGTACTTC. The rearrangement uses TRBV5-1 and TRBJ2-5, with D possibly matching TRBD1 (6 bases). The CDR3 is made up of 13 amino acids. Trimming cost V 4 bases and J 3 bases, with 10 bases left between them. CDR1 and CDR2 from the germline V gene are SGHRS and YFSETQ.

The rearrangement uses TRBV2 and TRBJ1-6, with 9 bases identical to TRBD1. The CDR3 has 14 amino acids. The J segment lost 9 bases and the V segment lost 6 bases, leaving 6 bases of the junction unmatched. Germline V lookup: CDR1 SNHLY, CDR2 FYNNEI. The CDR3 spells CASRAGTGFSPLHF. The CDR3 DNA reads TGTGCCAGCAGAGCCGGGACAGGGTTTTCACCCCTCCACTTT.

The chain combines TRBV6-5 with TRBJ2-5; TRBD1 aligns across 8 bases. The CDR3 consists of 15 residues. Germline-derived CDR1 and CDR2 are MNHEY and SVGAGI. The V segment lost 6 bases and the J segment 4 bases; nucleotides outside the gene matches: 10. CDR3 DNA: TGTGCCAGCAGACCCCAGGGGGCGTATGGAGAGACCCAGTACTTC. Protein: CASRPQGAYGETQYF.

The table lists this clone with a count of one. The chain links TRBV5-1 to TRBJ2-1, with 7 positions matching TRBD2. Germline-derived CDR1 and CDR2 are SGHRS and YFSETQ. J gave up 4 bases and V 0 bases, and 4 bases lay outside the gene matches. The CDR3 runs 15 residues. CDR3 in amino acids: CASSLGRTRYNEQFF. The CDR3 DNA reads TGCGCCAGCAGCTTGGGAAGGACTAGGTACAATGAGCAGTTCTTC.

To note about this clone: Its ends do not fully match the called genes, so a read error is possible. The CDR3 loop is CASRFGQGWTEAFF. CDR3 coding DNA: TGTGCCAGCCGTTTTGGACAGGGTTGGACTGAAGCTTTCTTT. The chain joins TRBV27 to TRBJ1-1; 8 nucleotides agree with TRBD1. The CDR3 runs 14 residues. The germline CDR1 and CDR2 sequences are MNHEY and SMNVEV (reference sequence).

J is TRBJ1-4 and V is TRBV2; 7 bases align to TRBD1. V trimming: 8 bases; J trimming: 8 bases; junction bases outside the gene matches: 8. The germline CDR1 and CDR2 sequences are SNHLY and FYNNEI. CDR3 length equals 13 residues. The CDR3 region has the DNA TGTGCCAGCTCAGGGGGTACGGAGGAAAAACTGTTTTTT. This gives the protein CASSGGTEEKLFF. Filled out from reference TRBV2 and TRBJ1-4, the complete variable domain reads EPEVTQTPSHQVTQMGQEVILRCVPISNHLYFYWYRQILGQKVEFLVSFYNNEISEKSEIFDDQFSVERPDGSNFTLKIRSTKLEDSAMYFCASSGGTEEKLFFGSGTQLSVL.